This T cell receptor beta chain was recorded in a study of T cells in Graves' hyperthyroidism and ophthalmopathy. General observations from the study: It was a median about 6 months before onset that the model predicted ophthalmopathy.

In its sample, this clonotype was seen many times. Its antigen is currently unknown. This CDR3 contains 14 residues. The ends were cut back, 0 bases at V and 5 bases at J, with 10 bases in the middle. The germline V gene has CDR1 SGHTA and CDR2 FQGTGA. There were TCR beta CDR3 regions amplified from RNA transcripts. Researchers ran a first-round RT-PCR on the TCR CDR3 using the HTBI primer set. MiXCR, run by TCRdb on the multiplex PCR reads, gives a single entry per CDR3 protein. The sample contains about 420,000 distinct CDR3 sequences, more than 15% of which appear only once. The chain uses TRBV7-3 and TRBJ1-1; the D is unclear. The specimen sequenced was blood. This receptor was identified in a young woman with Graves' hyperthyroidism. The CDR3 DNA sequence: TGTGCCAGCAGCTTAACCTTGGGATGGACTGAAGCTTTCTTT. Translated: CASSLTLGWTEAFF.